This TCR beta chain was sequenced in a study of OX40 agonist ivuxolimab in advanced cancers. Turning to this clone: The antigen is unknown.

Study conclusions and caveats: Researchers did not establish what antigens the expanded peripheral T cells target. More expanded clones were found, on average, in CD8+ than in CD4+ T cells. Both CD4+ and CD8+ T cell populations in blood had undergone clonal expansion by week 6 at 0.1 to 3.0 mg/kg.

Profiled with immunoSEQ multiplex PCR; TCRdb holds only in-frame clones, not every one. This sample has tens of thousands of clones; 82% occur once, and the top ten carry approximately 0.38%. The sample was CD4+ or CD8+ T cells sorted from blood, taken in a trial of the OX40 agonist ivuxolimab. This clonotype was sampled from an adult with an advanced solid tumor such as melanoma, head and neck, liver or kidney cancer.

The CDR3, as DNA: TGTGCCAGCAGCTTGACGCAACCAGGGTTCGGGGCCAACGTCCTGACTTTC. It translates to CASSLTQPGFGANVLTF. The chain carries TRBV5-5 and TRBJ2-6; possibly TRBD1 for D (5 bases). In germline, CDR1 is SGHKS, CDR2 YYEKEE (reference sequence). This CDR3 has 17 residues. Trimming cost V 1 base and J 4 bases, with 15 bases left between them.